Listed here are 25 T cell receptor beta chains from one sample, sequenced in a study of ipilimumab plus nivolumab after autologous stem cell transplantation. Profiling relied on immunoSEQ multiplex PCR, and the TCRdb table lists in-frame clones only, not all of them. Here the sample spans 15,000 to 20,000 clones, roughly four fifths being singletons. The starting material was PBMCs, obtained in a trial of ipilimumab plus nivolumab as post-transplant consolidation. The origin of the receptors is a male donor with diffuse large B-cell lymphoma.

The chain recombines TRBV30 with TRBJ2-7; 9 bases are shared with TRBD2. The trim removed 2 bases at V and 3 bases at J, leaving 5 bases unmatched. This CDR3 is built from 14 residues. The V gene's germline CDR1 is GTSNPN and CDR2 SVGIG (reference sequence). In nucleotides, the CDR3 is TGTGCCTGGAGTCTGGCGGGGGGGGGCTACGAGCAGTACTTC. Encoded protein: CAWSLAGGGYEQYF. Full variable domain (missing parts from reference TRBV30 and TRBJ2-7): SQTIHQWPATLVQPVGSPLSLECTVEGTSNPNLYWYRQAAGRGLQLLFYSVGIGQISSEVPQNLSASRPQDRQFILSSKKLLLSDSGFYLCAWSLAGGGYEQYFGPGTRLTVT.

The chain combines TRBV21-1 with TRBJ1-3. TRBV21-1 is recorded as a pseudogene. This CDR3 is 20 amino acids long. The DNA for the CDR3 is TGTGCCAGCAGCAAAATCTTCGGGGCAGGGAGGCGAATAGCTGGAAACACCATATATTTT. This encodes CASSKIFGAGRRIAGNTIYF.

V and J are TRBV11-3 and TRBJ2-3; D is uncertain. Germline assignment: CDR1 SGHNT and CDR2 YENEEA. Trimming took off 2 bases at V and 2 bases at J, with 8 bases between the two ends. This CDR3 is 14 amino acids long. The CDR3: CASSLFDHTDTQYF. CDR3 sequence (DNA): TGTGCCAGCAGCTTATTCGACCACACAGATACGCAGTATTTT.

This clone was seen only once. V is TRBV7-9 and J is TRBJ2-2, with 8 bases fitting TRBD1. Unmatched junction bases numbered 5, after V lost 4 bases and J lost 1 base. Germline CDR1 SEHNR, CDR2 FQNEAQ (reference sequence). The CDR3 totals 16 residues. The CDR3 region is CASSSRTGLNTGELFF. In DNA, the CDR3 is TGTGCCAGCAGCTCCCGGACAGGGTTGAACACCGGGGAGCTGTTTTTT.

A few counts support this clone. DNA of the CDR3: TGTGCCAGCAGCTTGGAAGGGCACGAGCAGTACTTC. This codes for CASSLEGHEQYF. The V gene is TRBV5-4, the J gene TRBJ2-7; no reliable D call. Germline V gene sequence: CDR1 SGHNT, CDR2 YYREEE (reference sequence). V was clipped by 0 bases and J by 5 bases, with 6 bases between them. CDR3 length equals 12 residues.

The table lists this clone with a count of one. The chain is built from TRBV9 and TRBJ2-5, with 7 bases that match TRBD1. Germline CDR1 and CDR2: SGDLS and YYNGEE. Unmatched junction bases numbered 10, after V lost 4 bases and J lost 1 base. CDR3 length: 16 amino acids. For the CDR3, the DNA is TGTGCCAGCAGCCCCCTCATCGACAGGGCCCAAGAGACCCAGTACTTC. Translation gives CASSPLIDRAQETQYF. Using reference TRBV9 and TRBJ2-5 for the parts outside the CDR3, the full variable domain is DSGVTQTPKHLITATGQRVTLRCSPRSGDLSVYWYQQSLDQGLQFLIQYYNGEERAKGNILERFSAQQFPDLHSELNLSSLELGDSALYFCASSPLIDRAQETQYFGPGTRLLVL.

The gene calls are TRBV4-3 and TRBJ1-6, with D maybe TRBD1 (5 bases). This CDR3 contains 15 residues. V gave up 0 bases and J gave up 9 bases, with 12 bases separating them. Germline loops: CDR1 LGHNA, CDR2 YSLEER. DNA for the CDR3: TGCGCCAGCAGCCAAGACACGGCAGGGCGTTCACCCCTCCACTTT. Its protein product is CASSQDTAGRSPLHF.

This chain joins TRBV5-8 and TRBJ2-7, with D unclear. Germline CDR1 is SGHTS and CDR2 is YDEGEE. The CDR3 runs to 18 residues. The V end lost 4 bases, the J end lost 2 bases, and 25 bases lay between the germline ends. The CDR3 DNA sequence: TGTGCCAGCAGCCCCGTCGGGCGCGCAGGTACGAAAGCCTACGAGCAGTACTTC. This gives the protein CASSPVGRAGTKAYEQYF.

V gene TRBV27 combines with J gene TRBJ2-1; a possible D gene is TRBD2 (5 bases). V dropped 6 bases and J dropped 0 bases, with 9 bases sitting between them. Germline values: CDR1 MNHEY, CDR2 SMNVEV (reference sequence). This CDR3 is 14 amino acids long. The CDR3 reads CASSDYSSYNEQFF. CDR3 nucleotides: TGTGCCAGCAGCGACTATAGCTCCTACAATGAGCAGTTCTTC.

Only one count was recorded for this clone. This CDR3 is CASSLSRTGGSGELFF. CDR3 DNA: TGTGCCAGCAGCTTATCTCGGACAGGGGGCTCCGGGGAGCTGTTTTTT. This rearrangement joins TRBV5-4 to TRBJ2-2; 11 bases map to TRBD1. Germline-derived CDR1 and CDR2 are SGHNT and YYREEE (reference sequence). The trim removed 2 bases at V and 6 bases at J, leaving 6 bases unmatched. The CDR3 contains 16 residues.

The J gene is TRBJ2-7, the V gene TRBV11-3; D not resolved. Germline CDR1 and CDR2: SGHNT and YENEEA. CDR3 length: 14 amino acids. The V end was cut by 1 base, the J end by 10 bases, with 17 bases between. As DNA, the CDR3 is TGTGCCAGCAGCTTAGCGGCGGTTTCGACGGACCAGTACTTC. Translated, it gives CASSLAAVSTDQYF.

V is TRBV6-5 and J is TRBJ1-5, with D perhaps TRBD1 (6 bases). The CDR3 is 15 residues long. Trimming pared 1 base from V and 0 bases from J, leaving 7 bases between. Germline V gene sequence: CDR1 MNHEY, CDR2 SVGAGI. The CDR3 here is CASSYLGGSNQPQHF. CDR3 bases: TGTGCCAGCAGTTACTTAGGGGGTAGCAATCAGCCCCAGCATTTT.

V usage is TRBV19 and J usage is TRBJ1-2; possible D gene TRBD1, 5 bases. CDR3 length: 17 residues. The germline gives CDR1 LNHDA, CDR2 SQIVND (reference sequence). V lost 6 bases to trimming and J lost 0 bases, with 20 bases between them. The CDR3 spells CASSYRRGMNPNYGYTF. DNA for the CDR3: TGTGCCAGTAGCTATCGACGGGGGATGAACCCTAACTATGGCTACACCTTC.

This chain joins TRBV29-1 and TRBJ2-3; 7 bases match TRBD2. Germline-derived CDR1 and CDR2 are SQVTM and ANQGSEA. Unmatched junction bases numbered 7, after V lost 5 bases and J lost 2 bases. The CDR3 extends over 14 amino acids. The CDR3 loop is CSVRLGRDTDTQYF. The CDR3 DNA reads as TGCAGCGTTAGACTAGGGAGGGACACAGATACGCAGTATTTT.

The chain combines TRBV10-3 with TRBJ1-1; 8 nucleotides line up with TRBD1. The CDR3 has 14 amino acids. The junction had 3 bases not matched to a gene; V was cut back by 5 bases and J by 1 base. Germline V gene sequence: CDR1 ENHRY, CDR2 SYGVKD. CDR3 coding DNA: TGTGCCATCAGTAGGACAGGGCAGAACACTGAAGCTTTCTTT. As protein: CAISRTGQNTEAFF.

The chain has TRBV4-2 and TRBJ2-5; D gene ambiguous. The germline V gene encodes CDR1 LGHNA and CDR2 YNFKEQ. Trimming removed 7 bases at V and 4 bases at J, with 25 bases between. The CDR3 is 17 residues long. The CDR3 loop is CASTQSLLTLSGETQYF. The CDR3 coding sequence is TGTGCCAGCACTCAGTCCCTACTAACGCTATCGGGAGAGACCCAGTACTTC.

This clone was counted a few times. The chain carries TRBV29-1 and TRBJ1-1; D is undetermined. CDR1 SQVTM and CDR2 ANQGSEA come from the germline V gene. The CDR3 totals 12 residues. Trimming removed 7 bases from V and 0 bases from J, with 9 bases in between. The CDR3 sequence: CSDGPLNTEAFF. For the CDR3, the DNA is TGCAGCGACGGACCGTTGAACACTGAAGCTTTCTTT.

V usage is TRBV5-1 and J usage is TRBJ1-6, with no clear D. The germline CDR1 and CDR2 sequences are SGHRS and YFSETQ. The CDR3 has 15 amino acids. The V and J ends lost 0 bases and 2 bases respectively, with 6 bases between them. The CDR3 sequence: CASSLGVTYNSPLHF. The DNA of the CDR3 is TGCGCCAGCAGCTTGGGTGTCACCTATAATTCACCCCTCCACTTT.

V usage is TRBV29-1 and J usage is TRBJ2-1; 8 nucleotides agree with TRBD1. V was clipped by 6 bases and J by 5 bases; unmatched bases: 9. The V gene's germline CDR1 is SQVTM and CDR2 ANQGSEA. The CDR3 covers 14 residues. CDR3 sequence reads: CSVDGQGRHNEQFF. CDR3 in DNA: TGCAGCGTGGATGGACAGGGACGCCACAATGAGCAGTTCTTC.

The V gene is TRBV4-3, the J gene TRBJ1-2, with D tentatively TRBD1 (5 bases). CDR1 and CDR2 from the germline V gene are LGHNA and YSLEER. Trimming removed 1 base at V and 8 bases at J, with 11 bases between. The CDR3 spans 13 residues. CDR3 DNA sequence: TGCGCCAGCAGCCAAGGGTGGGGGATAGGCTACACCTTC. This gives the protein CASSQGWGIGYTF.

The V gene is TRBV6-1, the J gene TRBJ1-2; D call uncertain. The CDR3 contains 16 residues. Germline assignment: CDR1 MNHNS and CDR2 SASEGT. With 4 bases removed from V and 3 bases from J, the gap between germline ends came to 18 bases. CDR3 DNA sequence: TGTGCCAGCAGTGCCCGCTCGGGGTGGACGGACTATGGCTACACCTTC. It encodes CASSARSGWTDYGYTF.

This sequence joins TRBV9 and TRBJ2-3; TRBD2 matches 13 bases. The CDR3 sequence is 19 residues long. Germline V gene data show CDR1 as SGDLS and CDR2 as YYNGEE. Unmatched junction bases numbered 11, after V lost 3 bases and J lost 1 base. The CDR3 region has the DNA TGTGCCAGCAGCGAGAGAGGGGGGACTAGCGGGGCTCGCACAGATACGCAGTATTTT. Translation: CASSERGGTSGARTDTQYF.

This clone was recorded once. The CDR3 DNA follows: TGTGCCAGCAGCTATGACACAGATACGCAGTATTTT. It encodes CASSYDTDTQYF. The rearrangement uses TRBV5-4 and TRBJ2-3; D is uncertain. The CDR3 has 12 residues. V was shortened by 3 bases and J by 2 bases, with 4 bases between the two germline ends. Germline CDR1 SGHNT, CDR2 YYREEE (reference sequence).

This chain uses TRBV7-2 with TRBJ2-7; no firm D call. The CDR3 is 17 residues long. Germline lookup yields CDR1 SGHTA and CDR2 FQGNSA. The germline V and J ends were trimmed by 1 base and 4 bases, with 20 bases remaining between them. The chain's CDR3 is CASSLGHSAWGPYEQYF. The CDR3 coding sequence is TGTGCCAGCAGCTTAGGACATTCGGCTTGGGGTCCTTACGAGCAGTACTTC.

The J gene is TRBJ1-1, the V gene TRBV14; D is unclear. The CDR3 consists of 15 residues. CDR1 and CDR2 from the germline V gene are SGHDN and FVKESK. The V end lost 4 bases, the J end lost 5 bases, and 17 bases lay between the germline ends. CDR3 in DNA: TGTGCCAGCAGCCTTCTGGAGGGTATTCGGACTGAAGCTTTCTTT. Translated: CASSLLEGIRTEAFF.